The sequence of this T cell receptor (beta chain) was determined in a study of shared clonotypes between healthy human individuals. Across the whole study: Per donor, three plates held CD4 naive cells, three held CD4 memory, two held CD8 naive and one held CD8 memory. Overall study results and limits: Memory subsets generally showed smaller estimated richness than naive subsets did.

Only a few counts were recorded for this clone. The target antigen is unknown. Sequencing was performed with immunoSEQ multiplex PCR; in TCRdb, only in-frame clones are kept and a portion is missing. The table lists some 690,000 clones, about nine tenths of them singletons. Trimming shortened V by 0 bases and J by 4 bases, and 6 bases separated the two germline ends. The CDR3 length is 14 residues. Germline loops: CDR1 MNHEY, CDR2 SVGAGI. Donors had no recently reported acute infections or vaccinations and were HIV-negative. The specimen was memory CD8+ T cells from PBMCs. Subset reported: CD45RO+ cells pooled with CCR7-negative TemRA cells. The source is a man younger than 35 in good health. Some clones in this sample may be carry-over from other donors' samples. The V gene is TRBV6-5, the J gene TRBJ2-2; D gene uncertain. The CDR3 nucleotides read TGTGCCAGCAGTTACTCTGGTTCCACCGGGGAGCTGTTTTTT. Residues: CASSYSGSTGELFF.